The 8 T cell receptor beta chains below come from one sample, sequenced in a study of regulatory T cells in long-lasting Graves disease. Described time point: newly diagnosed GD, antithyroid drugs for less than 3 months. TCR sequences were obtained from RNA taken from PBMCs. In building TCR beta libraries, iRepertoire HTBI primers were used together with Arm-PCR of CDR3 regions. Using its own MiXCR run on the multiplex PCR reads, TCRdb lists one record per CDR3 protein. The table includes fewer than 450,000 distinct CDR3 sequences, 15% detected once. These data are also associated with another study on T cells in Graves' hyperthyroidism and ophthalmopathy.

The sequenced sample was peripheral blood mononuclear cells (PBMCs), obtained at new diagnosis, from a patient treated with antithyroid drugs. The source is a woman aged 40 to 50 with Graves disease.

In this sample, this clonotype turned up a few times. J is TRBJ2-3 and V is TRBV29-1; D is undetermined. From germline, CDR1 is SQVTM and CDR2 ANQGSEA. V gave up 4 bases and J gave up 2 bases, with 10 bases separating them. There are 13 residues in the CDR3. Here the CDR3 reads CSVGGRDTDTQYF. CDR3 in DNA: TGCAGCGTTGGAGGCCGAGACACAGATACGCAGTATTTT.

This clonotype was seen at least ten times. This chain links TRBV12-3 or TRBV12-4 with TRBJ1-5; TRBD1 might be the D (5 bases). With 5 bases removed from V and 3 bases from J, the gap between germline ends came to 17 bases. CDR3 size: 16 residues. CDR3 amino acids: CASSPRGQGLNQPQHF. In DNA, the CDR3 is TGTGCCAGCAGTCCTCGTGGGCAGGGCCTCAATCAGCCCCAGCATTTT.

This CDR3 is CASSQGLAGGVDEQFF. The CDR3 DNA follows: TGCGCCAGCAGCCAAGGACTAGCGGGAGGCGTAGATGAGCAGTTCTTC. The chain employs TRBV4-1 and TRBJ2-1; TRBD2 matches 13 bases. Germline values: CDR1 MGHRA, CDR2 YSYEKL. With 1 base clipped from V and 8 bases from J, the junction kept 5 bases outside the gene matches. The length of the CDR3 is 16 residues.

CDR3 residues: CASSLKDEGNTGELFF. The CDR3 DNA reads as TGTGCCAGCAGCTTGAAGGACGAGGGGAACACCGGGGAGCTGTTTTTT. This chain links TRBV5-6 with TRBJ2-2, with TRBD2 as a possible D gene (5 bases). Germline-derived CDR1 and CDR2 are SGHDT and YYEEEE. V gave up 1 base and J gave up 1 base, with 11 bases separating them. CDR3 size: 16 residues.

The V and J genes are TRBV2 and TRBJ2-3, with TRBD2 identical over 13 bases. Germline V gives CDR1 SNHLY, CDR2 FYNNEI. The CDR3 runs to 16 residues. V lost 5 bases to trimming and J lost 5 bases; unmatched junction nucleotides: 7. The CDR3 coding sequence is TGTGCCAGCAGTAAAGAACTAGCGGGAGGGATAGATACGCAGTATTTT. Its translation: CASSKELAGGIDTQYF. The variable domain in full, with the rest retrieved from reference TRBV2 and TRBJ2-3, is EPEVTQTPSHQVTQMGQEVILRCVPISNHLYFYWYRQILGQKVEFLVSFYNNEISEKSEIFDDQFSVERPDGSNFTLKIRSTKLEDSAMYFCASSKELAGGIDTQYFGPGTRLTVL.

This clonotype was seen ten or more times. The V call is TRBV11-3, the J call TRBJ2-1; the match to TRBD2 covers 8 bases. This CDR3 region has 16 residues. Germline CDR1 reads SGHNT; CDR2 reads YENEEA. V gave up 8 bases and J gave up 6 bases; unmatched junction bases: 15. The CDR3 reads CASGSHQVAGRNEQFF. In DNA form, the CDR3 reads TGTGCCAGCGGTTCCCATCAGGTAGCGGGACGCAATGAGCAGTTCTTC.

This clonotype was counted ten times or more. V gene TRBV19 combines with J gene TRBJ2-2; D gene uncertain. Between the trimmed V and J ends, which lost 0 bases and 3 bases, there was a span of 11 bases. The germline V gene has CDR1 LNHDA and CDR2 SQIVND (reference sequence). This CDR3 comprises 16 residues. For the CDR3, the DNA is TGTGCCAGTAGTATAGATCCAGGCCATTACACCGGGGAGCTGTTTTTT. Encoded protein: CASSIDPGHYTGELFF. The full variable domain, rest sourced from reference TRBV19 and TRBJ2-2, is DGGITQSPKYLFRKEGQNVTLSCEQNLNHDAMYWYRQDPGQGLRLIYYSQIVNDFQKGDIAEGYSVSREKKESFPLTVTSAQKNPTAFYLCASSIDPGHYTGELFFGEGSRLTVL.

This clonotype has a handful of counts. The CDR3 DNA reads as TGTGCCAGCAGCGAGTGGGACAGGGGGAAGTTAACTGAAGCTTTCTTT. Translated: CASSEWDRGKLTEAFF. The chain recombines TRBV6-1 with TRBJ1-1; 11 bases align to TRBD1. The V gene end was trimmed by 6 bases and the J gene end by 5 bases; junction bases not matched to a gene: 11. The CDR3 is 16 amino acids. Germline CDR1 and CDR2: MNHNS and SASEGT.